This is a list of T cell receptor beta chains from one sample in a study of metastatic and nonmetastatic thyroid tumors. TCRdb reprocessed the PCR reads using MiXCR. The profile shows some 16,000 clones, about a quarter of them singletons. The specimen sequenced was tumor tissue. The source is a female donor with papillary thyroid cancer or a benign thyroid nodule (not recorded which). Some clones in this sample may be carry-over from other donors' samples. Both conserved end residues are part of each CDR3. A D gene is named only where the DNA matches it firmly. For some rows the clone size is stated as once, few or many, or as a class when expanded; others skip it.

V gene	J gene	D gene	clone size	CDR3 length	CDR3 DNA	CDR3 protein
TRBV7-9	TRBJ1-2	TRBD1	many	17	TGTGCCAGCAGCGCCTTCAAGGGGGACAGGGAGGGATATGGCTACACCTTC	CASSAFKGDREGYGYTF
TRBV15	TRBJ1-4	.	.	12	TGTGCCACCAGCCTTACGAGTGAAAAACTGTTTTTT	CATSLTSEKLFF
TRBV3-1	TRBJ2-7	TRBD1	.	15	TGTGCCAGCAGCCCAGGGACAGGGTGGGACGTCGCATGGTACTTC	CASSPGTGWDVAWYF
TRBV25-1	TRBJ2-7	TRBD1	medium-sized	15	TGTGCCAGCAGTGTCTCCGGGACAGGCCCCTACGAGCAGTACTTC	CASSVSGTGPYEQYF
TRBV30	TRBJ2-7	.	.	14	TGTGCCTGGAGTGTAAAGGGAAAGGGCTACGAGCAGTACTTC	CAWSVKGKGYEQYF
TRBV7-9	TRBJ1-2	.	.	14	TGTGCCAGCAGCTTTGACAGCCGGACGCAAGGCTACACCTTC	CASSFDSRTQGYTF
TRBV28	TRBJ1-4	.	many	11	TGTGCCAGCACCCTGGATGAAAAACTGTTTTTT	CASTLDEKLFF
TRBV5-7	TRBJ2-5	.	many	10	TGTGCCAGCAGCCAAGAGACCCAGTACTTC	CASSQETQYF
TRBV6-1	TRBJ1-4	TRBD1	few	15	TGTGCCAGCAGTGAAGCGACAGGGGGAGGGGAAAAACTGTTTTTT	CASSEATGGGEKLFF
TRBV7-3	TRBJ2-7	.	.	16	TGTGCCAGCAGCTTAATGGCGGGTGACAGACCCTACGAGCAGTACTTC	CASSLMAGDRPYEQYF
TRBV7-8	TRBJ2-1	.	many	14	TGTGCCAGCAGCTTAGGCCCTGAATACAATGAGCAGTTCTTC	CASSLGPEYNEQFF
TRBV19	TRBJ1-2	.	few	15	TGTGCCAGTAGTTTGGACGCCTCCCCTACCTATGGCTACACCTTC	CASSLDASPTYGYTF
TRBV6-4	TRBJ1-6	.	few	14	TGTGCCAGCAGTACGGGCAGGGAGAATTCACCCCTCCACTTT	CASSTGRENSPLHF
TRBV18	TRBJ1-1	TRBD1	.	14	TGTGCCAGCTCAGCAGGGGGCGCTGACACTGAAGCTTTCTTT	CASSAGGADTEAFF
TRBV27	TRBJ1-3	TRBD1	medium-sized	19	TGTGCCAGCAGTTTATATATTGGGGAAGACAGGGTCGCTGGAAACACCATATATTTT	CASSLYIGEDRVAGNTIYF
TRBV2	TRBJ1-2	.	many	13	TGTGCCAGCAGTGAAGGCAGAACCTATGGCTACACCTTC	CASSEGRTYGYTF
TRBV20-1	TRBJ2-2	TRBD2	many	16	TGCAGTGCTAGAGACCCTAGCGGGAGGGCCTCCGGGGAGCTGTTTTTT	CSARDPSGRASGELFF
TRBV11-2	TRBJ2-2	.	.	12	TGTGCCAGCAGCTTAGGAGACGGGGAGCTGTTTTTT	CASSLGDGELFF
TRBV15	TRBJ2-7	.	.	15	TGTGCCACCAGCAGAGAATTCGGCGATCTCTACGAGCAGTACTTT	CATSREFGDLYEQYF
TRBV19	TRBJ2-7	.	many	13	TGTGCCAGTAGTATCGAGGGAGGATACGAGCAGTACTTC	CASSIEGGYEQYF
TRBV5-6	TRBJ1-2	.	many	14	TGTGCCAGCAGCAGGCCTCGGGAGGACTATGGCTACACCTTC	CASSRPREDYGYTF
TRBV20-1	TRBJ2-1	TRBD2	medium-sized	12	TGCAGTGCTAGAGATCTTAGGACTAGCGGGTTCTTC	CSARDLRTSGFF
TRBV30	TRBJ1-3	.	many	13	TGTGCCTGGAAGGGACACTCTGGAAACACCATATATTTT	CAWKGHSGNTIYF
TRBV19	TRBJ1-5	.	.	15	TGTGCCTCCCTAGAGGGCCTGGGGGCGAATCAGCCCCAGCATTTT	CASLEGLGANQPQHF
TRBV12-3/TRBV12-4	TRBJ1-4	TRBD1	many	16	TGTGCCAGCAGTTTAGGTGGACAGGGTAAGGGTGAAAAACTGTTTTTT	CASSLGGQGKGEKLFF
TRBV6-1	TRBJ2-5	.	many	13	TGTGCCAGCAGCGCCAGGGGTCAAGAGACCCAGTACTTC	CASSARGQETQYF
TRBV5-5	TRBJ1-2	.	few	14	TGTGCCAGCAGGATAGGCAGGCCGAAAGGGGGCTACACCTTC	CASRIGRPKGGYTF
TRBV20-1	TRBJ2-1	.	medium-sized	14	TGCAGTGCTAGGGACAGAGTATCCTACAATGAGCAGTTCTTC	CSARDRVSYNEQFF
TRBV5-4	TRBJ2-2	.	few	13	TGTGCCAGCAGCTTAACATGGGGCGGGGAGCTGTTTTTT	CASSLTWGGELFF
TRBV10-3	TRBJ1-3	.	many	12	TGTGCCATCAGTGTTGGGGTGAACACCATATATTTT	CAISVGVNTIYF
TRBV5-1	TRBJ1-1	.	.	13	TGCGCCAGCAGGGGCTCCGGTGACAGTGAAGCTTTCTTT	CASRGSGDSEAFF
TRBV10-3	TRBJ1-2	.	many	13	TGTGCCATCAGTGAGGGAATCGGGTATGGCTACACCTTC	CAISEGIGYGYTF
TRBV4-2	TRBJ1-2	.	few	13	TGTGCCAGTAGGACACCAGCTAACTATGGCTACACCTTC	CASRTPANYGYTF
TRBV7-2	TRBJ1-5	.	many	15	TGTGCCAGCAGCTTAGAGGTGGGCAGCCTGGGACCCCAGCATTTT	CASSLEVGSLGPQHF
TRBV11-2	TRBJ2-7	TRBD2	few	16	TGTGCCAGCAGCTTAGAGCCGGGACTAGCGGGGGGAGAGCAGTACTTC	CASSLEPGLAGGEQYF
TRBV20-1	TRBJ1-3	.	.	15	TGCAGTGCTAGAGATAGGCGAGGGTCTGGAAACACCATATATTTT	CSARDRRGSGNTIYF
TRBV29-1	TRBJ2-7	TRBD2	many	12	TGCAGCGCCAGACTAGCGAGCTACGAGCAGTACTTC	CSARLASYEQYF
TRBV7-9	TRBJ2-3	.	.	13	TGTGCCAGCATGAGTGACAGCACAGATACGCAGTATTTT	CASMSDSTDTQYF